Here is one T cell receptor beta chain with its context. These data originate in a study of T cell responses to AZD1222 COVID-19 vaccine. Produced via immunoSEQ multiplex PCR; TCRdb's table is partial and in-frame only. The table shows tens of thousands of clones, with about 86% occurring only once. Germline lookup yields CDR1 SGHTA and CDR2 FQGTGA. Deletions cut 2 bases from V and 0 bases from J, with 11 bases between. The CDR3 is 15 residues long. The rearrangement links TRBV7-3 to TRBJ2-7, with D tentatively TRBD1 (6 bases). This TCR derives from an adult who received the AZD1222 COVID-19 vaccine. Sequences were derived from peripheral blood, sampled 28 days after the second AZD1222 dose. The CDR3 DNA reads TGTGCCAGCAGCTTAGGTACAGGGCTCTCCTACGAGCAGTACTTC. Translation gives CASSLGTGLSYEQYF.